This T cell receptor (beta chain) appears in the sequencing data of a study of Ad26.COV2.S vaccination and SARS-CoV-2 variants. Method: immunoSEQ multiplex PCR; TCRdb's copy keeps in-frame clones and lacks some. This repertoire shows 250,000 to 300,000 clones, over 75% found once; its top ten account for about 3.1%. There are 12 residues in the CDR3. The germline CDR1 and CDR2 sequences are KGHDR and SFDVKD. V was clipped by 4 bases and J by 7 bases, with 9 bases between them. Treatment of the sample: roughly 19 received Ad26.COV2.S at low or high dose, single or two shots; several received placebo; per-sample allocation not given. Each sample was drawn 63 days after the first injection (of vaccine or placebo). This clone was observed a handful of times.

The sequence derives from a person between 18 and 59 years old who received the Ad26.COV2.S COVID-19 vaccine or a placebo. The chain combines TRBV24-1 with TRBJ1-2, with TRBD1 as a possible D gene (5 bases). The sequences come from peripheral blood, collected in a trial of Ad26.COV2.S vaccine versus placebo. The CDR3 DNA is TGTGCCACCAGTGACAGGGTAGGTGGCTACACCTTC. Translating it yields CATSDRVGGYTF.